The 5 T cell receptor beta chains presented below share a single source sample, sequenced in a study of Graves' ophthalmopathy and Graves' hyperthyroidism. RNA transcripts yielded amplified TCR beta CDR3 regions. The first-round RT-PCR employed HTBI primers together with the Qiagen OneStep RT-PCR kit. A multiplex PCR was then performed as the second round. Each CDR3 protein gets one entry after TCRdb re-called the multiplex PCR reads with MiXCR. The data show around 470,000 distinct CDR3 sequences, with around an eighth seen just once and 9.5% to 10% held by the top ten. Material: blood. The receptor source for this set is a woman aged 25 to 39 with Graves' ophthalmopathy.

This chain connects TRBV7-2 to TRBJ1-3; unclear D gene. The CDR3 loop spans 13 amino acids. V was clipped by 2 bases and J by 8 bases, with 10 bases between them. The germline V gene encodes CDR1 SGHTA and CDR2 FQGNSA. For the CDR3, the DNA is TGTGCCAGCAGCTTATTTGGGGAGCACACCATATATTTT. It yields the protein CASSLFGEHTIYF.

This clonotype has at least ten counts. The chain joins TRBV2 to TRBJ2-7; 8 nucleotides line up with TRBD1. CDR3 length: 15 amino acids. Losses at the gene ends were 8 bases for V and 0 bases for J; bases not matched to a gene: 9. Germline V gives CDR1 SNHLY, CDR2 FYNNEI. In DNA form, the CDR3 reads TGTGCCAGCCGAATACAAGGGACAGGCTCCTACGAGCAGTACTTC. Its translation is CASRIQGTGSYEQYF. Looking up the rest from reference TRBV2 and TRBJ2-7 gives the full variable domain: EPEVTQTPSHQVTQMGQEVILRCVPISNHLYFYWYRQILGQKVEFLVSFYNNEISEKSEIFDDQFSVERPDGSNFTLKIRSTKLEDSAMYFCASRIQGTGSYEQYFGPGTRLTVT.

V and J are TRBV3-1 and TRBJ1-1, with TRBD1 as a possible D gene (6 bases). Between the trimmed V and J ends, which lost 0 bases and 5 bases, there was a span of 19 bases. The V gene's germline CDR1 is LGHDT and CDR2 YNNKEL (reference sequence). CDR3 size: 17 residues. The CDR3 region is CASSQDRGGAAFTEAFF. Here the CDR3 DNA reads TGTGCCAGCAGCCAAGATCGTGGGGGCGCCGCGTTTACTGAAGCTTTCTTT.

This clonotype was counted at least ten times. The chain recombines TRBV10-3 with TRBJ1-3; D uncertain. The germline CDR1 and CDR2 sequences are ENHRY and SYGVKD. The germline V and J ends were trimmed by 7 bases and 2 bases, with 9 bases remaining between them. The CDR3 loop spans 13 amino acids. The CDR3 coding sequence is TGTGCCATCAATTCGAGTCCTGGAAACACCATATATTTT. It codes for CAINSSPGNTIYF.

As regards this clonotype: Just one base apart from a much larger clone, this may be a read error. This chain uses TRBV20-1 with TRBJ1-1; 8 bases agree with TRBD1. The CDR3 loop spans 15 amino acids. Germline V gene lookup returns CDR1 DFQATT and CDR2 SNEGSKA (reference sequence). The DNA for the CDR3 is TGCAGTGCTAGAGGCGGACAGGGACTTAACACTGAAGCTTGCTTT. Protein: CSARGGQGLNTEACF.